This entry is about one TCR beta chain. CDR3 size: 12 residues. Trimming stripped 2 bases from V and 9 bases from J, with 10 bases between. Germline CDR1 is LGHNA and CDR2 is YSLEER. The data derive from a study of Ad26.COV2.S vaccination and SARS-CoV-2 variants. Documented treatment: roughly 19 received Ad26.COV2.S at low or high dose, single or two shots; about 5 received placebo; per-sample allocation not given. All samples were drawn on day 63, counting from the first vaccine or placebo injection. TCRdb's table, derived via immunoSEQ multiplex PCR, lists solely in-frame clones and lacks some. The sample yields fewer than 500,000 clones, roughly 89% seen once.

Sample: peripheral blood, taken in a trial of Ad26.COV2.S vaccine versus placebo. This TCR was recovered from a person between 18 and 59 years old who received the Ad26.COV2.S COVID-19 vaccine or a placebo. V is TRBV4-3 and J is TRBJ1-1, with D possibly matching TRBD1 (5 bases). CDR3 bases: TGCGCCAGCAGCCAACCTCGGGGGAAAGCTTTCTTT. This encodes CASSQPRGKAFF.